The 31 T cell receptor beta chains reported below all come from one sample, sequenced in a study of graft-versus-host responses after intestinal transplantation. The method was immunoSEQ multiplex PCR; TCRdb's version includes in-frame clones alone and lacks a portion of them. In the table there are some 15,000 clones, roughly two thirds of which are singletons. Tissue processing of the graft released intraepithelial and lamina propria lymphocytes from it. The material sequenced was ileum tissue, taken approximately 700 days after intestinal transplantation. Receptors originate from a human patient who received an intestinal transplant, so some T cells may come from the graft donor.

The chain recombines TRBV4-3 with TRBJ2-2; TRBD2 matches at 12 bases. The CDR3 is 22 residues long. The germline V gene encodes CDR1 LGHNA and CDR2 YSLEER. The V gene end was trimmed by 0 bases and the J gene end by 2 bases; junction bases not matched to a gene: 16. The CDR3 DNA reads as TGCGCCAGCAGCCAAGATACCCCGGGACTAGCGGGCGGAAGGTATAACACCGGGGAGCTGTTTTTT. Translated: CASSQDTPGLAGGRYNTGELFF.

Points on this clone: In this CDR3 the conserved last residue, phenylalanine or tryptophan, is missing, so a read error is likely. The DNA is omitted, as the CDR3 cannot be located on it reliably, and the CDR3 follows TCRdb's listing. CDR3 sequence: CASSLAGVFAD. The chain links TRBV5-4 to TRBJ1-4. Germline CDR1 SGHNT, CDR2 YYREEE (reference sequence). The CDR3 adds up to 11 amino acids, both ends counted.

This clone was seen only once. The chain couples TRBV5-6 to TRBJ1-3, with unresolved D. Germline lookup yields CDR1 SGHDT and CDR2 YYEEEE. V shed 4 bases and J shed 4 bases, with 15 bases lying between them. The CDR3 covers 15 residues. CDR3 amino acids: CASSGGDFTGNTIYF. The DNA of the CDR3 is TGTGCCAGCAGCGGCGGGGATTTTACGGGAAACACCATATATTTT.

J is TRBJ1-2 and V is TRBV27, with D possibly matching TRBD1 (6 bases). The CDR3 spans 13 residues. Trimming removed 2 bases from V and 4 bases from J, with 8 bases in between. Germline lookup yields CDR1 MNHEY and CDR2 SMNVEV (reference sequence). The CDR3 protein is CASSLTTGYGYTF. For the CDR3, the DNA is TGTGCCAGCAGTTTAACGACAGGCTATGGCTACACCTTC.

The rearrangement links TRBV7-9 to TRBJ1-1, with 7 nucleotides matching TRBD1. Unmatched junction bases numbered 5, after V lost 2 bases and J lost 2 bases. The CDR3 runs to 15 residues. In germline, CDR1 is SEHNR, CDR2 FQNEAQ (reference sequence). Here the CDR3 DNA reads TGTGCCAGCAGCTTAAGGACAGGCGTAAACACTGAAGCTTTCTTT. This sequence encodes CASSLRTGVNTEAFF.

This clone was counted between two and nine times. V and J are TRBV5-1 and TRBJ1-5; TRBD1 might be the D (6 bases). V was cut by 2 bases and J by 2 bases, with 14 bases left in between. CDR1 SGHRS and CDR2 YFSETQ come from the germline V gene. This CDR3 spans 16 amino acids. The CDR3 region is CASSLTGIGGNQPQHF. For the CDR3, the DNA is TGCGCCAGCAGCTTAACAGGGATTGGGGGCAATCAGCCCCAGCATTTT. The whole variable domain, filled in from reference TRBV5-1 and TRBJ1-5, reads KAGVTQTPRYLIKTRGQQVTLSCSPISGHRSVSWYQQTPGQGLQFLFEYFSETQRNKGNFPGRFSGRQFSNSRSEMNVSTLELGDSALYLCASSLTGIGGNQPQHFGDGTRLSIL.

This chain uses TRBV7-2 with TRBJ1-2; D gene unclear. The CDR3 sequence is 12 residues long. V was pared by 5 bases and J by 5 bases, with 9 bases between. Per germline, CDR1 SGHTA and CDR2 FQGNSA. For the CDR3, the DNA is TGTGCCAGCAGCGGAAGGACTTATGGCTACACCTTC. Amino acid sequence: CASSGRTYGYTF.

The chain is built from TRBV11-3 and TRBJ2-7; TRBD1 aligns across 8 bases. The CDR3 is made up of 14 amino acids. Germline assignment: CDR1 SGHNT and CDR2 YENEEA. J was trimmed by 6 bases and V by 5 bases; bases with no gene match: 9. CDR3 sequence (DNA): TGTGCCAGCAGCCCGGGACAGGCCGTCGGCGAGCAGTACTTC. Its translation: CASSPGQAVGEQYF.

J is TRBJ1-1 and V is TRBV27, with TRBD1 matching over 7 bases. This CDR3 is 15 amino acids long. The V and J ends lost 5 bases and 1 base, in that order; junction bases with no gene match: 7. Germline CDR1 reads MNHEY; CDR2 reads SMNVEV (reference sequence). The CDR3 sequence: CASSALGTANTEAFF. The CDR3 DNA sequence: TGTGCCAGCAGTGCCCTTGGGACAGCGAACACTGAAGCTTTCTTT.

The chain has TRBV21-1 and TRBJ2-5; the tabulated D call, TRBD2, remains unverified against the DNA. TRBV21-1 is a listed pseudogene. The CDR3 spans 19 residues. DNA for the CDR3: TGTGCCAGCAGCAAAGATTCAGAAAGGACTGGAGGGGGGGCAGAGACCCAGTACTTC. Protein product: CASSKDSERTGGGAETQYF.

This clone appeared a few times. CDR3 sequence: CASSLDRNTEAFF. DNA of the CDR3: TGTGCCAGCAGCTTAGACAGGAACACTGAAGCTTTCTTT. This chain connects TRBV7-2 to TRBJ1-1, with D unresolved. CDR3 size: 13 residues. Germline loops: CDR1 SGHTA, CDR2 FQGNSA. V lost 1 base to trimming and J lost 1 base, with 4 bases between them.

The chain joins TRBV29-1 to TRBJ2-1; a weak D match, TRBD2 (5 bases). The CDR3 is 12 residues long. Trimming removed 4 bases at V and 5 bases at J, with 9 bases between. Germline lookup yields CDR1 SQVTM and CDR2 ANQGSEA. The CDR3: CSVGSGNNEQFF. CDR3 coding DNA: TGCAGCGTTGGGAGCGGAAACAATGAGCAGTTCTTC.

The chain combines TRBV9 with TRBJ1-2; 7 bases are shared with TRBD1. V shed 4 bases, J shed 4 bases, and the junction held 7 bases outside the gene matches. The length of the CDR3 is 14 residues. Germline values: CDR1 SGDLS, CDR2 YYNGEE. The CDR3 nucleotides are TGTGCCAGCAGCCCCTACGGACAGGCCTATGGCTACACCTTC. Translating gives CASSPYGQAYGYTF.

The chain carries TRBV4-3 and TRBJ2-3; 8 bases are shared with TRBD2. In germline, CDR1 is LGHNA, CDR2 YSLEER. Trimming took 2 bases from V and 2 from J; bases not matched to a gene: 6. The length of the CDR3 is 16 residues. CDR3 nucleotide sequence: TGCGCCAGCAGCCAATTGAAGCGGGGGACCACAGATACGCAGTATTTT. It yields the protein CASSQLKRGTTDTQYF.

J is TRBJ2-1 and V is TRBV21-1; no check of the table's D call, TRBD2, against the DNA was made. TRBV21-1 is a listed pseudogene. The CDR3 is made up of 23 amino acids. The CDR3 coding sequence is TGTGCCAGCAGCAAAGGTCTAAAGGGGGCTAGCGGGGGTCCCGCGGGCTCCTACAATGAGCAGTTCTTC. The encoded protein is CASSKGLKGASGGPAGSYNEQFF.

The chain employs TRBV30 and TRBJ1-2; 10 positions match TRBD1. V was clipped by 0 bases and J by 7 bases; unmatched bases: 2. Per the germline V gene, CDR1 is GTSNPN and CDR2 is SVGIG (reference sequence). This CDR3 has 13 residues. The chain's CDR3 is CAWSVGQGVGYTF. CDR3 sequence (DNA): TGTGCCTGGAGTGTAGGACAGGGGGTTGGCTACACCTTC. The full variable domain, completed using reference TRBV30 and TRBJ1-2, is SQTIHQWPATLVQPVGSPLSLECTVEGTSNPNLYWYRQAAGRGLQLLFYSVGIGQISSEVPQNLSASRPQDRQFILSSKKLLLSDSGFYLCAWSVGQGVGYTFGSGTRLTVV.

The gene calls are TRBV5-6 and TRBJ1-5; no clear D. The CDR3 extends over 15 amino acids. Germline CDR1 is SGHDT and CDR2 is YYEEEE. Trimming cost V 0 bases and J 3 bases, with 10 bases left between them. In DNA, the CDR3 is TGTGCCAGCAGCTTGGGAGGGTGGGACAATCAGCCCCAGCATTTT. It codes for CASSLGGWDNQPQHF.

The V and J genes are TRBV6-5 and TRBJ2-3, with 7 bases identical to TRBD2. The CDR3 consists of 15 residues. Germline trimming cut 4 bases from V and 1 base from J; bases unmatched to any gene: 5. The germline gives CDR1 MNHEY, CDR2 SVGAGI. CDR3 nucleotides: TGTGCCAGCAGTTTCTGGGGAGGGGGCACAGATACGCAGTATTTT. Its translation is CASSFWGGGTDTQYF.

This chain connects TRBV29-1 to TRBJ2-2; 10 bases map to TRBD1. Per the germline V gene, CDR1 is SQVTM and CDR2 is ANQGSEA. The CDR3 runs to 14 residues. V shed 2 bases and J 5 bases; nucleotides not matched to a gene: 2. The CDR3 loop reads CSVELGQGTGELFF. The CDR3 DNA reads as TGCAGCGTTGAACTGGGACAGGGGACCGGGGAGCTGTTTTTT.

This chain connects TRBV14 to TRBJ2-3; D is ambiguous. Trimming stripped 3 bases from V and 2 bases from J, with 6 bases between. CDR3 size: 13 residues. CDR1 is SGHDN, CDR2 FVKESK, per germline. The CDR3 spells CASSQRITDTQYF. In DNA, the CDR3 is TGTGCCAGCAGCCAGCGGATCACAGATACGCAGTATTTT. Combining the CDR3 with reference TRBV14 and TRBJ2-3 gives the whole variable domain EAGVTQFPSHSVIEKGQTVTLRCDPISGHDNLYWYRRVMGKEIKFLLHFVKESKQDESGMPNNRFLAERTGGTYSTLKVQPAELEDSGVYFCASSQRITDTQYFGPGTRLTVL.

V is TRBV2 and J is TRBJ1-2; 9 bases match TRBD1. The CDR3 totals 16 residues. The ends lost 10 bases at V and 4 bases at J; junction bases unmatched: 16. CDR1 and CDR2 (germline): SNHLY, FYNNEI. The chain's CDR3 is CAIKKIRDREVYGYTF. CDR3 nucleotide sequence: TGTGCCATCAAAAAAATCCGGGACAGGGAGGTCTATGGCTACACCTTC.

This clone was seen a single time. The chain has TRBV2 and TRBJ1-1; maybe TRBD1 (6 bases). Trimming removed 5 bases from V and 11 bases from J, with 21 bases in between. In germline, CDR1 is SNHLY, CDR2 FYNNEI. This CDR3 has 14 residues. In DNA form, the CDR3 reads TGTGCCAGCAGTTACCGACCGACAGGAATTGAGGCTTTCTTT. Its protein product is CASSYRPTGIEAFF. Looking up the rest from reference TRBV2 and TRBJ1-1 gives the full variable domain: EPEVTQTPSHQVTQMGQEVILRCVPISNHLYFYWYRQILGQKVEFLVSFYNNEISEKSEIFDDQFSVERPDGSNFTLKIRSTKLEDSAMYFCASSYRPTGIEAFFGQGTRLTVV.

The chain couples TRBV7-9 to TRBJ1-1, with TRBD1 matching over 9 bases. Germline V gene data show CDR1 as SEHNR and CDR2 as FQNEAQ (reference sequence). Unmatched junction bases numbered 3, after V lost 3 bases and J lost 4 bases. This CDR3 has 14 amino acids. CDR3 region: CASSLTGGITEAFF. CDR3 coding DNA: TGTGCCAGCAGCTTGACAGGGGGTATCACTGAAGCTTTCTTT.

This clone turned up a few times. The chain links TRBV25-1 to TRBJ1-3, with 8 bases lining up with TRBD1. This CDR3 is built from 12 residues. V dropped 6 bases and J dropped 14; count of bases not matched to a gene: 9. CDR1 is MGHDK, CDR2 SYGVNS, per germline. The DNA of the CDR3 is TGTGCCAGCAGGTCTGGACAGGGAATCTTATATTTT. This encodes CASRSGQGILYF. Looking up the rest from reference TRBV25-1 and TRBJ1-3 gives the full variable domain: EADIYQTPRYLVIGTGKKITLECSQTMGHDKMYWYQQDPGMELHLIHYSYGVNSTEKGDLSSESTVSRIRTEHFPLTLESARPSHTSQYLCASRSGQGILYFGEGSWLTVV.

The V gene is TRBV6-6, the J gene TRBJ1-6, with 8 bases matching TRBD1. This CDR3 is 16 amino acids long. The V and J ends lost 6 bases and 5 bases, in that order; junction bases with no gene match: 9. CDR1 is MNHNY, CDR2 SVGAGI, per germline (reference sequence). CDR3 in DNA: TGTGCCAGCAGCCTCCCCGGGACAGGAGATAATTCACCCCTCCACTTT. Encoded protein: CASSLPGTGDNSPLHF.

The chain is built from TRBV25-1 and TRBJ1-6; 7 bases line up with TRBD1. Germline V gives CDR1 MGHDK, CDR2 SYGVNS. With V trimmed by 5 bases and J by 7 bases, 5 bases remained unmatched. The CDR3 is made up of 14 amino acids. CDR3 coding DNA: TGTGCCAGCAGTCTTCTGACAGGGAATTCACCCCTCCACTTT. Encoded protein: CASSLLTGNSPLHF.

The V and J genes are TRBV13 and TRBJ2-2; 13 nucleotides align to TRBD2. Trimming cost V 4 bases and J 3 bases; bases outside gene matches: 11. The germline CDR1 and CDR2 sequences are PRHDT and FYEKMQ (reference sequence). The CDR3 sequence is 19 residues long. The CDR3 region has the DNA TGTGCCAGCAGCTCCTATCCGACAGGACTAGCGGGGGACACCGGGGAGCTGTTTTTT. Protein: CASSSYPTGLAGDTGELFF. Using reference TRBV13 and TRBJ2-2 for the parts outside the CDR3, the full variable domain is AAGVIQSPRHLIKEKRETATLKCYPIPRHDTVYWYQQGPGQDPQFLISFYEKMQSDKGSIPDRFSAQQFSDYHSELNMSSLELGDSALYFCASSSYPTGLAGDTGELFFGEGSRLTVL.

The CDR3 spells CASSSLAGPYGTQYF. CDR3 DNA sequence: TGTGCCAGCAGCTCTCTAGCGGGGCCATATGGGACCCAGTACTTC. The gene calls are TRBV7-2 and TRBJ2-5; TRBD2 matches at 9 bases. This CDR3 contains 15 residues. CDR1 is SGHTA, CDR2 FQGNSA, per germline. The trim removed 4 bases at V and 7 bases at J, leaving 10 bases unmatched.

The V gene is TRBV27, the J gene TRBJ1-6; TRBD1 aligns across 7 bases. Germline V gene lookup returns CDR1 MNHEY and CDR2 SMNVEV (reference sequence). V shed 5 bases, J shed 0 bases, and the junction held 1 base outside the gene matches. This CDR3 comprises 15 residues. The CDR3 coding sequence is TGTGCCAGCAGTACAGGGGTCTCCTATAATTCACCCCTCCACTTT. Translation: CASSTGVSYNSPLHF.

This rearrangement joins TRBV7-2 to TRBJ2-7; 7 nucleotides match TRBD2. The germline CDR1 and CDR2 sequences are SGHTA and FQGNSA. The CDR3 contains 15 residues. The trim removed 4 bases at V and 2 bases at J, leaving 8 bases unmatched. CDR3 in amino acids: CASSSGLVVPYEQYF. The CDR3 DNA is TGTGCCAGCAGCTCCGGACTAGTTGTTCCCTACGAGCAGTACTTC.

In this sample, this clone turned up once. The chain combines TRBV29-1 with TRBJ2-5; 9 bases match TRBD2. Germline V gene lookup returns CDR1 SQVTM and CDR2 ANQGSEA. V lost 3 bases, J lost 5 bases, and 4 bases stayed unmatched. This CDR3 comprises 13 residues. CDR3 bases: TGCAGCGTTGATCTGGCGGGAGGGGAGACCCAGTACTTC. Its translation is CSVDLAGGETQYF.